Described below is a single TCR beta chain sequence and its context. What it binds is unknown. These data are taken from a study of OX40 agonist ivuxolimab in advanced cancers. About the research overall: Patients were dosed intravenously with ivuxolimab at 0.01 to 10 mg/kg every 2 weeks. A diagnosis of hepatocellular carcinoma, melanoma, renal cell or head and neck cancer was present in dose-escalation patients. Study outcomes and limitations: Those patients achieving a partial response at 0.1-3.0 mg/kg showed among the lowest clonal expansion.

Blood samples were obtained at baseline, cycle 4 day 1, and cycle 7 day 1. TCRdb's table, derived via immunoSEQ multiplex PCR, lists solely in-frame clones and lacks some. The sample shows more than 80,000 clones, 94% of them seen only once. This CDR3 has 14 amino acids. CDR1 MGHDK and CDR2 SYGVNS come from the germline V gene. V lost 2 bases to trimming and J lost 2 bases, with 10 bases between them. The sequencing here drew on CD4+ or CD8+ T cells sorted from blood, taken in a trial of the OX40 agonist ivuxolimab. The sequence came from an adult with an advanced solid tumor such as melanoma, head and neck, liver or kidney cancer. This chain links TRBV25-1 with TRBJ2-7, with D perhaps being TRBD1 or TRBD2 (5 bases each). The CDR3 region has the DNA TGTGCCAGCAGTGAACCATGGGGACCCTACGAGCAGTACTTC. It yields the protein CASSEPWGPYEQYF.